The 32 T cell receptor beta chains in this list originate from one sample, sequenced in a study of breast tumors, draining lymph nodes, adjacent tissues. MiXCR, run by TCRdb on the multiplex PCR reads, gives a single entry per CDR3 protein. The sample shows 13,000 or so distinct CDR3 sequences, roughly 60% of them seen only once. The sequencing sample was made of tumor-adjacent breast tissue. These receptors originate from a female donor with breast cancer. Some clones in this sample may be carry-over from other donors' samples.

V and J are TRBV12-3 or TRBV12-4 and TRBJ1-4, with D possibly being TRBD1 (5 bases). This CDR3 comprises 14 residues. The V gene lost 6 bases and the J gene lost 7 bases, with 15 bases spanning the gap. CDR3 protein: CASRLGTVAEKLFF. In nucleotides, the CDR3 is TGTGCCAGCAGGCTCGGGACGGTAGCTGAAAAACTGTTTTTT.

This chain uses TRBV20-1 with TRBJ1-2; D remains unclear. This CDR3 spans 11 amino acids. Trimming left V 3 bases short and J 8 bases short, with 10 bases between. Germline CDR1 reads DFQATT; CDR2 reads SNEGSKA (reference sequence). The CDR3 DNA sequence: TGCAGTGCTAGTACGGTCGGAGGCTACACCTTC. Amino acid sequence: CSASTVGGYTF.

In its sample, this clonotype was seen once. The V call is TRBV19, the J call TRBJ1-2; weak D call: TRBD1 (5 bases). Germline V lookup: CDR1 LNHDA, CDR2 SQIVND (reference sequence). The CDR3 spans 15 residues. Trimming took off 5 bases at V and 2 bases at J, with 15 bases between the two ends. This CDR3 reads CASSAPGRTNYGYTF. The CDR3 DNA follows: TGTGCCAGTAGTGCGCCGGGACGGACGAACTATGGCTACACCTTC.

In regard to this clonotype: The junction departs from the called germline gene at one end, perhaps through a read error. This chain uses TRBV29-1 with TRBJ2-7, with D uncertain. The CDR3 loop spans 12 amino acids. CDR1 and CDR2 from the germline V gene are SQVTM and ANQGSEA. The CDR3 sequence: CSVEGSSYGQYF. In nucleotides, the CDR3 is TGCAGCGTTGAAGGGAGCTCCTACGGGCAGTACTTC.

This clonotype occurred once. With a much larger clone just one base away, this may be a read error. The J gene is TRBJ1-6, the V gene TRBV7-9, with D perhaps TRBD1 (6 bases). With 3 bases removed from V and 6 bases from J, the gap between germline ends came to 21 bases. This CDR3 region has 18 residues. CDR1 and CDR2 from the germline V gene are SEHNR and FQNEAQ (reference sequence). The CDR3 nucleotides are TGTGCCAGCAGCTTTCAAAACTTGTTGGGGGCGGGTAATTCACCCCTCCACTTT. It codes for CASSFQNLLGAGNSPLHF.

This clonotype was seen ten or more times. The DNA for the CDR3 is TGTGCCAGCAGCTCACTAGGGGAGCTGTTTTTT. Translating gives CASSSLGELFF. The chain employs TRBV12-3 or TRBV12-4 and TRBJ2-2; D call uncertain. Trimming cost V 6 bases and J 8 bases, with 7 bases left between them. The CDR3 is 11 amino acids.

This chain links TRBV7-3 with TRBJ1-6; D might be TRBD1 (5 bases). Deletions cut 6 bases from V and 6 bases from J, with 9 bases between. This CDR3 has 13 amino acids. CDR1 and CDR2 from the germline V gene are SGHTA and FQGTGA. CDR3 sequence reads: CASRGDFNSPLHF. CDR3 DNA: TGTGCCAGCAGGGGGGATTTTAATTCACCCCTCCACTTT.

The J gene is TRBJ1-5, the V gene TRBV3-1, with a weak D call TRBD1 (5 bases). The germline CDR1 and CDR2 sequences are LGHDT and YNNKEL (reference sequence). The CDR3 is 13 residues long. The V gene lost 0 bases and the J gene lost 15 bases, with 15 bases spanning the gap. The CDR3 sequence is CASSQDAGTSPHF. Written as DNA, the CDR3 is TGTGCCAGCAGCCAAGATGCTGGGACTTCCCCGCATTTT. Supplemented by reference TRBV3-1 and TRBJ1-5, the full variable domain reads DTAVSQTPKYLVTQMGNDKSIKCEQNLGHDTMYWYKQDSKKFLKIMFSYNNKELIINETVPNRFSPKSPDKAHLNLHINSLELGDSAVYFCASSQDAGTSPHFGDGTRLSIL.

This clonotype was recorded many times. This may stem from a read error, because a much larger clone lies one nucleotide away. The CDR3 nucleotides read TGTGCCAGCAGCGGAAGGGGGGACTCCGAGCAGTACTTC. Its protein product is CASSGRGDSEQYF. The J gene is TRBJ2-7, the V gene TRBV11-3, with D perhaps matching TRBD1 or TRBD2 (6 bases each). Germline values: CDR1 SGHNT, CDR2 YENEEA. The CDR3 sequence is 13 residues long. V lost 5 bases, J lost 6 bases, and 14 bases lay in between.

The chain joins TRBV6-1 to TRBJ2-7, with D uncertain. The CDR3 covers 14 residues. Germline assignment: CDR1 MNHNS and CDR2 SASEGT. Trimming took 7 bases from V and 3 from J, leaving 16 bases between them. The DNA for the CDR3 is TGTGCCAGCACCCTCGACGGGCACCGCTACGAGCAGTACTTC. Protein product: CASTLDGHRYEQYF.

This clonotype was counted at least ten times. One end of the junction fails to match germline, which may point to a read error. The chain carries TRBV7-2 and TRBJ1-2, with 7 bases that match TRBD1. Germline V gene sequence: CDR1 SGHTA, CDR2 FQGNSA. This CDR3 has 15 amino acids. The CDR3 nucleotides read TGTGCCAGCAGCTTAGATACAGGGGAGAACTATGGCTACCCCTTC. Translation gives CASSLDTGENYGYPF.

Here the CDR3 reads CSVDSGATGYTF. CDR3 sequence (DNA): TGCAGCGTTGACAGCGGGGCGACGGGCTACACCTTC. The rearrangement links TRBV29-1 to TRBJ1-2, with D maybe TRBD1 (5 bases). Trimming shortened V by 3 bases and J by 8 bases, and 13 bases separated the two germline ends. This CDR3 comprises 12 residues. CDR1 is SQVTM and CDR2 is ANQGSEA in the germline V gene.

This clonotype showed up just once. No conserved phenylalanine or tryptophan ends this CDR3, so it is likely a read error. Because the CDR3's place on the DNA is in doubt, the DNA is left out and the CDR3 is given as listed by TCRdb. The V call is TRBV10-2, the J call TRBJ2-7; TRBD1, the table's D call, lacks a check against the DNA. Looked up from germline, CDR1 is WSHSY and CDR2 is SAAADI. Counting both end residues, the CDR3 totals 14 amino acids. This CDR3 reads CASSEGGGGSEQSS.

There are many counts of this clonotype. V usage is TRBV6-2 or TRBV6-3 and J usage is TRBJ2-5; D may be TRBD2 (6 bases). V gave up 5 bases and J gave up 5 bases, with 18 bases separating them. Germline V gene sequence: CDR1 MNHEY, CDR2 SVGEGT. This CDR3 contains 15 residues. The CDR3 sequence is CASSHRGTPAETQYF. As DNA, the CDR3 is TGTGCCAGCAGTCACCGGGGGACTCCGGCCGAGACCCAGTACTTC.

V usage is TRBV7-8 and J usage is TRBJ2-3; no firm D call. The V and J ends lost 5 bases and 2 bases respectively, with 23 bases between them. The CDR3 is 18 residues long. Germline CDR1 is SGHVS and CDR2 is FQNEAQ. In DNA form, the CDR3 reads TGTGCCAGCAGCCTCTCCTTCCGCACTGGTACTATCACAGATACGCAGTATTTT. Translated, it gives CASSLSFRTGTITDTQYF. Drawing the rest from reference TRBV7-8 and TRBJ2-3, the complete variable domain is GAGVSQSPRYKVAKRGQDVALRCDPISGHVSLFWYQQALGQGPEFLTYFQNEAQLDKSGLPSDRFFAERPEGSVSTLKIQRTQQEDSAVYLCASSLSFRTGTITDTQYFGPGTRLTVL.

This clonotype was detected ten times or more. This rearrangement joins TRBV4-3 to TRBJ2-3; D is unresolved. CDR1 and CDR2 from the germline V gene are LGHNA and YSLEER. CDR3 length: 12 amino acids. The V gene lost 1 base and the J gene lost 5 bases, with 4 bases spanning the gap. As DNA, the CDR3 is TGCGCCAGCAGCCAAGTGGGAGATACGCAGTATTTT. Translated: CASSQVGDTQYF.

Points on this clonotype: No DNA is shown, since the ends of the CDR3 on it are uncertain; the CDR3 is the one TCRdb lists. The V call is TRBV7-8, the J call TRBJ2-7; the table's TRBD1 call for D was not verified on the DNA. Germline V gene lookup returns CDR1 SGHVS and CDR2 FQNEAQ. The CDR3 length is 22 residues, termini included. CDR3 amino acids: CASSFYICSAREGTGSTYEQYF.

In regard to this clonotype: Because the CDR3 is missing its conserved closing phenylalanine or tryptophan, this is likely a read error. V gene TRBV7-9 combines with J gene TRBJ2-7, with TRBD2 matching over 8 bases. The CDR3 sequence is 14 residues long. Germline-derived CDR1 and CDR2 are SEHNR and FQNEAQ (reference sequence). Written as DNA, the CDR3 is TGTGCCGGCAGCCGGGGGGGCAGAGACTACGAGCAGTACCTC. It is translated as CAGSRGGRDYEQYL.

This clonotype came up many times. The genes are TRBV9 and TRBJ2-5; 9 bases are a match to TRBD1. After removal of 6 bases from V and 5 bases from J, the junction contained 11 bases not matched to a gene. Germline CDR1 and CDR2: SGDLS and YYNGEE. The CDR3 consists of 15 residues. CDR3 sequence (DNA): TGTGCCAGCACGCTCACCGGGACAGGGTATGAGACCCAGTACTTC. As protein: CASTLTGTGYETQYF.

The sample holds many counts of this clonotype. The chain couples TRBV14 to TRBJ2-1; D call uncertain. V dropped 4 bases and J dropped 8 bases, with 6 bases sitting between them. Germline CDR1 and CDR2: SGHDN and FVKESK. This CDR3 has 11 amino acids. The CDR3 loop is CASSRLYEQFF. CDR3 nucleotides: TGTGCCAGCAGCCGGCTATATGAGCAGTTCTTC.

Concerning this clonotype: The junction does not match germline at one end; this may be a read error. The V and J genes are TRBV12-3 or TRBV12-4 and TRBJ1-2; D gene unclear. The CDR3 covers 13 residues. The CDR3 region has the DNA TGTGCCATCAGTGACCCAGTCGACTATGGCTACACCTTC. Translation gives CAISDPVDYGYTF.

This clonotype has ten or more counts. The CDR3 DNA reads as TGTGCCAGCAGCCAAGATTATGCAGGGGCGGCGATGGGAAAACTGTTTTTT. The encoded protein is CASSQDYAGAAMGKLFF. This chain joins TRBV14 and TRBJ1-4, with D maybe TRBD1 (6 bases). The CDR3 has 17 amino acids. CDR1 SGHDN and CDR2 FVKESK come from the germline V gene. V lost 0 bases and J lost 10, with 21 bases in between. The complete variable domain, with remaining parts taken from reference TRBV14 and TRBJ1-4, reads EAGVTQFPSHSVIEKGQTVTLRCDPISGHDNLYWYRRVMGKEIKFLLHFVKESKQDESGMPNNRFLAERTGGTYSTLKVQPAELEDSGVYFCASSQDYAGAAMGKLFFGSGTQLSVL.

With respect to this clonotype: Given a much more abundant clone one base away, this may be a read error. V gene TRBV5-1 combines with J gene TRBJ1-1, with D unclear. The CDR3 runs to 15 residues. Germline CDR1 reads SGHRS; CDR2 reads YFSETQ. The CDR3: CARSLEGPMNTEAFF. The CDR3 DNA reads as TGCGCCCGCAGCTTAGAGGGCCCCATGAACACTGAAGCTTTCTTT.

Comment on this clonotype: The DNA is left out, because the CDR3 cannot be placed on it with certainty; the CDR3 is given as TCRdb lists it. The V and J genes are TRBV14 and TRBJ2-2; the table assigns TRBD1, which was not confirmed against the DNA. The germline CDR1 and CDR2 sequences are SGHDN and FVKESK. The CDR3 spans 20 residues, counting both ends. The CDR3 loop reads CASSQEGTLAHEQYFGELFF.

This chain connects TRBV15 to TRBJ1-3, with 8 bases aligning to TRBD1. Germline V lookup: CDR1 LNHNV, CDR2 YYDKDF (reference sequence). This CDR3 is 15 amino acids long. The junction had 5 bases not matched to a gene; V was cut back by 5 bases and J by 2 bases. The CDR3 sequence is CATSPGGRAGNTIYF. DNA for the CDR3: TGTGCCACCAGCCCAGGGGGCCGGGCTGGAAACACCATATATTTT.

This rearrangement joins TRBV7-3 to TRBJ2-1, with D perhaps being TRBD1 or TRBD2 (5 bases each). V dropped 5 bases and J dropped 9 bases, with 14 bases sitting between them. The CDR3 length is 13 residues. Germline V lookup: CDR1 SGHTA, CDR2 FQGTGA. The CDR3 nucleotides are TGTGCCAGCAGCCCATGGGGCAGCGGTGAGCAGTTCTTC. Translated, it gives CASSPWGSGEQFF.

The DNA for the CDR3 is TGCAGTGCTAACCGACAGGGGAGCAATCAGCCCCAGCATTTT. Protein: CSANRQGSNQPQHF. The rearrangement links TRBV20-1 to TRBJ1-5, with 8 bases fitting TRBD1. V trimming: 4 bases; J trimming: 1 base; junction bases outside the gene matches: 3. Germline V gene lookup returns CDR1 DFQATT and CDR2 SNEGSKA (reference sequence). The CDR3 loop spans 14 amino acids.

This clonotype came up many times. This chain uses TRBV19 with TRBJ2-4; perhaps TRBD1 as D (5 bases). The CDR3 totals 14 residues. Germline CDR1 and CDR2: LNHDA and SQIVND (reference sequence). V lost 6 bases to trimming and J lost 0 bases, with 9 bases between them. The CDR3 is CASSLTVAKNIQYF. CDR3 bases: TGTGCCAGTAGCTTGACAGTAGCCAAAAACATTCAGTACTTC.

Note on this clonotype: The junction shows a germline mismatch at one end, possibly a read error. CDR3 DNA sequence: TGTACCAGCAGCTTCGGGGGAGCGTCCGAGGGTGGTACGCAGTATTTT. Encoded protein: CTSSFGGASEGGTQYF. V is TRBV7-9 and J is TRBJ2-3, with TRBD2 as a possible D gene (6 bases). Per the germline V gene, CDR1 is SEHNR and CDR2 is FQNEAQ (reference sequence). This CDR3 has 16 amino acids.

V gene TRBV29-1 combines with J gene TRBJ2-3; 11 bases align to TRBD2. V was pared by 0 bases and J by 4 bases, with 3 bases of the junction left unmatched. The CDR3 sequence is 15 residues long. Germline V CDR1 and CDR2: SQVTM, ANQGSEA. CDR3 in amino acids: CSVEDGTSGSDTQYF. The CDR3 DNA is TGCAGCGTTGAAGATGGGACTAGCGGCTCAGATACGCAGTATTTT.

This clonotype was seen at least ten times. The rearrangement links TRBV15 to TRBJ1-1; D remains unclear. The CDR3 runs to 13 residues. Germline V gives CDR1 LNHNV, CDR2 YYDKDF (reference sequence). V was pared by 0 bases and J by 10 bases, with 12 bases between. The CDR3 coding sequence is TGTGCCACCAGCAGAGATTACGCACGGATAGCTTTCTTT. Amino acids: CATSRDYARIAFF. The full variable domain, rest sourced from reference TRBV15 and TRBJ1-1, is DAMVIQNPRYQVTQFGKPVTLSCSQTLNHNVMYWYQQKSSQAPKLLFHYYDKDFNNEADTPDNFQSRRPNTSFCFLDIRSPGLGDTAMYLCATSRDYARIAFFGQGTRLTVV.

This clonotype appeared many times. This chain uses TRBV5-4 with TRBJ2-5, with 7 positions matching TRBD1. The CDR3 is made up of 14 amino acids. V was pared by 0 bases and J by 4 bases, with 3 bases of the junction left unmatched. CDR1 is SGHNT, CDR2 YYREEE, per germline (reference sequence). The DNA for the CDR3 is TGTGCCAGCAGCTTGGCAGGACAGGTAGAGACCCAGTACTTC. As protein: CASSLAGQVETQYF.